This is a list of T cell receptor beta chains from one sample in a study of identical twins. TCRdb re-analysed the 5' RACE reads in MiXCR, keeping a single row per CDR3 protein. In the table there are about 730,000 distinct CDR3 sequences, 21% of which are singletons. A further study also used this sample, focusing on T cells expressing NK-cell markers.

Sequences were obtained from PBMCs. The receptors come from a woman under 30 in good health. Each CDR3 is given without its conserved first and last residue. Each record gives: CDR3 protein, V gene.

cdr3_aa: ASRSRGGSEQY; v_call: TRBV7-9
cdr3_aa: ASSPRGLAGQETQY; v_call: TRBV5-1
cdr3_aa: SASGTGYYNEQF; v_call: TRBV20-1
cdr3_aa: ASSKAGARGQETQY; v_call: TRBV7-2
cdr3_aa: SAPRLAGGQETQY; v_call: TRBV20-1
cdr3_aa: ASSFGGDSV; v_call: TRBV12-3/TRBV12-4
cdr3_aa: ASGNGETQY; v_call: TRBV3-1
cdr3_aa: ASSQGLAEIEQF; v_call: TRBV7-9
cdr3_aa: ASRTSGSSGELF; v_call: TRBV11-2
cdr3_aa: ASSVGPSQGTQY; v_call: TRBV9
cdr3_aa: ASSSTPGLAEADTQY; v_call: TRBV12-3/TRBV12-4
cdr3_aa: ASAEARGNTEAF; v_call: TRBV5-1
cdr3_aa: SATRPSEAF; v_call: TRBV20-1